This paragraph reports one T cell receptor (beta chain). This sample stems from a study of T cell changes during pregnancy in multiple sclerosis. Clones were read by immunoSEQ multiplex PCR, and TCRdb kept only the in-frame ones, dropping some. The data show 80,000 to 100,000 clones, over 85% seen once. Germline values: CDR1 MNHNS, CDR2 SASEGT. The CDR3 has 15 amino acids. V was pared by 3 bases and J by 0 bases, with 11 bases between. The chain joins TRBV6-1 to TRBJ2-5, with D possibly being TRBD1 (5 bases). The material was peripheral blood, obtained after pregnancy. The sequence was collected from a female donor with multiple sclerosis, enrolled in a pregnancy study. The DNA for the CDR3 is TGTGCCAGCAGTGACCAGGGCACAGACCAAGAGACCCAGTACTTC. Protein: CASSDQGTDQETQYF.